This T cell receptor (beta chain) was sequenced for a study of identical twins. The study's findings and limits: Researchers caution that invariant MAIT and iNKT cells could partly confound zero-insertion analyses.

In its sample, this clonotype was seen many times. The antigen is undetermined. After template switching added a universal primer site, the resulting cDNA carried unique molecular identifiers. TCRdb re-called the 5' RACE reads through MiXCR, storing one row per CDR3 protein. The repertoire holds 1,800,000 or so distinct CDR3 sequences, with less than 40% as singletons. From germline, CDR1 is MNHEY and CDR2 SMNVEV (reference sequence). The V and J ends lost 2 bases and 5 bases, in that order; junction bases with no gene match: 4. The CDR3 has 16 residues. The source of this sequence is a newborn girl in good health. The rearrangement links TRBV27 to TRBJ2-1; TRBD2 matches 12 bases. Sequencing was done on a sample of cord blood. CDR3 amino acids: CASSLRLAGGDNEQFF. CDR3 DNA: TGTGCCAGCAGTTTACGGCTAGCGGGAGGGGACAATGAGCAGTTCTTC.